This T cell receptor beta chain was documented in a study of blood T cell repertoires in COVID-19. Study at large: Nucleic acid was either cDNA or gDNA, and it came from T cells, B-cell-depleted T cells, or PBMCs.

Produced via immunoSEQ multiplex PCR; TCRdb's table is partial and in-frame only. The repertoire holds approximately 260,000 clones, with 82% as singletons. The CDR3 extends over 17 amino acids. Germline V gene sequence: CDR1 SGDLS, CDR2 YYNGEE. Trimming cost V 4 bases and J 2 bases, with 21 bases left between them. The source material was peripheral blood. The origin of this receptor is a woman between 55 and 75 years old with active or convalescent COVID-19. V is TRBV9 and J is TRBJ2-5, with D perhaps matching TRBD2 (7 bases). DNA of the CDR3: TGTGCCAGCAGCCCCCCTGGGGGCGGGGGAGCACAAGAGACCCAGTACTTC. Its protein product is CASSPPGGGGAQETQYF.